The entry below gives a single T cell receptor beta chain sequence along with its context. This entry comes from a study of blood T cell repertoires in COVID-19. Across the whole study: From T cells, B-cell-depleted T cells, or PBMCs came the material, which was cDNA or gDNA.

Authors' processing steps: Reference gene primer amplification yielded estimated nucleated cell counts. The method was immunoSEQ multiplex PCR; TCRdb's version includes in-frame clones alone and lacks a portion of them. The V and J calls and clone size are taken from that table; D and trimming were inferred from the DNA. The sample has around 250,000 clones, 86% seen once. V shed 6 bases, J shed 6 bases, and the junction held 8 bases outside the gene matches. The length of the CDR3 is 16 residues. Germline assignment: CDR1 ENHRY and CDR2 SYGVKD. Material: peripheral blood. This chain uses TRBV10-3 with TRBJ1-6; 10 bases map to TRBD1. The receptor's source is a man between 60 and 75 years old with acute or convalescent COVID-19. In DNA, the CDR3 is TGTGCCATCAGGTCAACGACAGGGGGCCTTAATTCACCCCTCCACTTT. This encodes CAIRSTTGGLNSPLHF.